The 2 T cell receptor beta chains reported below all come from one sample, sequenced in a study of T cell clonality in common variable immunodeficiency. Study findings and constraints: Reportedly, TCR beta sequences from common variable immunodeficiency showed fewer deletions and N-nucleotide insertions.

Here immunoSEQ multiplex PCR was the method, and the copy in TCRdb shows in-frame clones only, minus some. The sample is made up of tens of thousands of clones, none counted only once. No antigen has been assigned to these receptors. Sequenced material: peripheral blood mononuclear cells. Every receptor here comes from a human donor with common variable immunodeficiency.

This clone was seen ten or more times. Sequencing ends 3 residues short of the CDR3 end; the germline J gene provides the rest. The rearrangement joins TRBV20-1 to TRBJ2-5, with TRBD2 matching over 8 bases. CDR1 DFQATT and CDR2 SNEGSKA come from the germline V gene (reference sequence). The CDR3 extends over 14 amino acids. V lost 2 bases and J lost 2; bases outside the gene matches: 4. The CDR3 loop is CSARRTSRQETQYF. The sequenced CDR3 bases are TGCAGTGCTAGAAGGACTAGCAGACAAGAGACC.

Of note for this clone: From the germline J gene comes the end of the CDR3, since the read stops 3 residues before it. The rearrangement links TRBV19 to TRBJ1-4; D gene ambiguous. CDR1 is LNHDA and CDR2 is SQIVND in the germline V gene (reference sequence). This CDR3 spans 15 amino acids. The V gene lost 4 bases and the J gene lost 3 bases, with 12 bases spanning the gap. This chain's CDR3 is CASSRGLDSNEKLFF. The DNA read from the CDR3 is TGTGCCAGTAGTAGAGGGTTGGACTCTAATGAAAAA.